Only a few counts were recorded for the clone carrying this T cell receptor beta chain. This entry comes from a study of T-cell memory formation after mild COVID-19. Trimming cost V 4 bases and J 9 bases; bases outside gene matches: 9. Looked up from germline, CDR1 is SGHDT and CDR2 is YYEEEE. CDR3 length equals 15 residues. One entry per CDR3 protein results from TCRdb running MiXCR on the 5' RACE reads. This table holds over 450,000 distinct CDR3 sequences, 20% found once. This chain links TRBV5-6 with TRBJ2-4, with 11 bases matching TRBD1. Source material: PBMCs or a T cell subset sorted from them (not recorded which). This clonotype originated in an adult woman who had mild COVID-19 (a few samples of this study predate the infection). Cell type and time point are not known. The DNA of the CDR3 is TGTGCCAGCAGCGGCGCCGGGACAGGGGGACGCATTCAGTACTTC. Translated, it gives CASSGAGTGGRIQYF.